This record concerns one T cell receptor (beta chain) sequence. Its specific antigen is unknown. There are no base qualities to consult, and no much larger clone falls within one base. This sample was included in a study of T cells in localized non-small cell lung cancer (dated by TCRdb to about 2020). Describing the broader study: The study analyzed T cell repertoires of 236 early-stage NSCLC patients, comparing tumors and uninvolved tumor-adjacent lungs. The cohort comprised around 240 treatment-naïve NSCLC patients with resected, localized lung tumors. The mean age of the NSCLC patients was about 62 years, with roughly 120 men and around 99 women. Results and caveats for the whole study, not just this receptor: Because multi-region sequencing of the tumors was not done, intratumor heterogeneity could not be ruled out. Because the study design was exploratory, TCR variables were selected using unadjusted p-values without false-discovery rate correction. Of the top 100 tumor clones, a median of 57 were detected in paired uninvolved adjacent lung; 28 were also among that lung's top 100. Longer overall survival was associated with higher blood T cell density, whereas shorter survival was associated with higher adjacent-lung clonality. Uninvolved tumor-adjacent lung showed the highest T cell clonality, higher than tumor, which suggests more focused antigenic responses in the uninvolved tumor-adjacent lung.

From cysteine to phenylalanine, the CDR3 is 12 amino acids long. Only CDR3 DNA is held: 36 bases, read in frame from base 1. V was cut back by 0 bases and J by 6 bases, leaving a gap of 6 bases between them. Taken from the germline V gene (reference sequence), the CDR1 and CDR2 loops are GTSNPN and SVGIG. The immunoSEQ Assay was used to sequence TCR beta CDR3 regions from DNA. The study's processing was this. T cell density was computed as TCR beta template counts normalized to usable DNA estimated by amplifying housekeeping genes. Richness was estimated with the preseqR package, extrapolating to 400,000 templates for PBMC samples and 120,000 templates for tissue samples. Clonality was defined as one minus Pielou's evenness. To identify tissue-enriched TCRs, differential abundance testing was run on productive amino-acid clonotypes with a minimum total count of 5 and an alpha of 0.1. The Jaccard Index and the Morisita Overlap Index were used to measure how much the repertoires overlapped between compartments. GLIPH clustered TCR beta CDR3s with public tetramer-defined viral CDR3s; viral motifs required at least three viral sequences plus V-gene enrichment. TCRdb holds this immuneACCESS table with in-frame rearrangements only. Some clones are missing; in checked studies, unresolved V genes explain under half, and the rest has no known cause. Clonal size and the V and J genes are those of that table, whereas D and trimming came from the DNA. Here the sample has 39,000 or so clones; approximately 80% occur a single time. The ten largest clones capture roughly 8.5% of the sample.

At diagnosis, peripheral blood, uninvolved tumor-adjacent lung and tumor were collected and were preserved as a mix of fresh-frozen and FFPE material. For TCR repertoire profiling, the blood samples were analyzed as peripheral blood mononuclear cells. This clonotype was sampled from a man aged 35 to 70 with stage II lung adenocarcinoma. This chain is built from TRBV30 and TRBJ1-5; TRBD1 is perhaps the D gene, given 6 matching bases. This sample comprised PBMCs, obtained before any cancer treatment. The nucleotide sequence reads TGTGCCTGGAGTGTAGGGGGTCAGCCCCAGCATTTT. The resulting protein is CAWSVGGQPQHF.